This T cell receptor beta chain is from a study of T-cell memory formation after mild COVID-19. MiXCR was run by TCRdb on the 5' RACE reads, yielding one entry per CDR3 protein. The sample lists a few hundred thousand distinct CDR3 sequences; 21% were seen once. This clonotype was observed a handful of times. Sequenced input: PBMCs or a T cell subset sorted from them (not recorded which). This clonotype originated in an adult woman who had mild COVID-19 (a few samples of this study predate the infection). Cell type and time point are not known.

The CDR3 DNA follows: TGCAGTGCTATAGGGGCGAGAGGCTACACCTTC. Its translation is CSAIGARGYTF. The V call is TRBV20-1, the J call TRBJ1-2; tentatively, D is TRBD1 (5 bases). Germline values: CDR1 DFQATT, CDR2 SNEGSKA (reference sequence). There are 11 residues in the CDR3. The V end was cut by 4 bases, the J end by 8 bases, with 11 bases between.